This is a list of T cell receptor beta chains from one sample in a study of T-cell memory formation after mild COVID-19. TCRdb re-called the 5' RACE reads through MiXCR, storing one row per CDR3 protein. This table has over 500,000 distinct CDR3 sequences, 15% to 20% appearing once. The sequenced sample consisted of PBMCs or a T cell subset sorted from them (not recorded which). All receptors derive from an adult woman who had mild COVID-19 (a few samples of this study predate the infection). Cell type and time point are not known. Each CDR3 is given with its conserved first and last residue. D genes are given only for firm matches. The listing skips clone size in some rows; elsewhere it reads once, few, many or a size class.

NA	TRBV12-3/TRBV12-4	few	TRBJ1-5	CASSRRRDQPQHF	TGTGCCAGCAGTCGACGACGGGACCAGCCCCAGCACTTT
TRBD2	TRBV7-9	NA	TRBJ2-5	CASSPQTSGSMETQYF	TGTGCCAGCAGCCCACAGACTAGCGGGAGTATGGAGACCCAGTACTTC
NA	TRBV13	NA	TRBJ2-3	CASSLGLVRDTDTQYF	TGTGCCAGCAGCTTAGGACTAGTGAGAGACACAGATACGCAGTATTTT
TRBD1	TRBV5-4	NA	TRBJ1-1	CASSLAAGGWTEAFF	TGTGCCAGCAGCTTGGCAGCAGGGGGCTGGACTGAAGCTTTCTTT
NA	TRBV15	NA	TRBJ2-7	CATSRIKGSQVGNYEQYF	TGTGCCACCAGCAGAATCAAAGGGTCACAGGTCGGGAATTACGAGCAGTACTTC
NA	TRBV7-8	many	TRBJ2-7	CASSLIGSSYEQYF	TGTGCCAGCAGCTTAATCGGCAGTTCCTACGAGCAGTACTTC
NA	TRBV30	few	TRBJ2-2	CAWSQGTAGELFF	TGTGCCTGGTCCCAGGGTACCGCCGGGGAGCTGTTTTTT
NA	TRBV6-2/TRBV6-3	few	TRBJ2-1	CASTGHRSNEQFF	TGTGCCAGCACGGGACACCGATCCAATGAGCAGTTCTTC
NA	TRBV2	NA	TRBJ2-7	CASSEEGVIYEQYF	TGTGCCAGCAGTGAAGAAGGAGTAATTTACGAGCAGTACTTC
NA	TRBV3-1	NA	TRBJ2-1	CASSQTTGEQFF	TGTGCCAGCAGCCAAACGACGGGGGAGCAGTTCTTC
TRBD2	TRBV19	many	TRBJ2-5	CASSGGRGQETQYF	TGTGCCAGTAGTGGCGGGAGGGGTCAAGAGACCCAGTACTTC
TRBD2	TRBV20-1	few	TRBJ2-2	CSAKDSGRGTGELFF	TGCAGTGCTAAAGATAGCGGGAGAGGAACCGGGGAGCTGTTTTTT
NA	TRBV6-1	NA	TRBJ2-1	CASSPWGGSSYNEQFF	TGTGCCAGCAGCCCATGGGGCGGTAGCTCCTACAATGAGCAGTTCTTC
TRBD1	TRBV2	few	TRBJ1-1	CASKGQMNTEAFF	TGTGCCAGCAAGGGACAGATGAACACTGAAGCTTTCTTT
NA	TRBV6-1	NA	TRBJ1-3	CASSEMWVSGNTIYF	TGTGCCAGCAGTGAAATGTGGGTCTCTGGAAACACCATATATTTT
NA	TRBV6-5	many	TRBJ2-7	CAIGVERPYEQYF	TGTGCCATAGGGGTCGAAAGACCCTACGAGCAGTACTTC
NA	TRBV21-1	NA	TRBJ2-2	CASSKGQHTGELFF	TGTGCCAGCAGCAAGGGACAGCACACCGGGGAGCTGTTTTTT
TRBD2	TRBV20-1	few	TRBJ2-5	CSARVGLAGYQETQYF	TGCAGTGCTAGAGTAGGACTAGCGGGGTACCAAGAGACCCAGTACTTC
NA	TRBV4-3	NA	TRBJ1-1	CASSHSGRGEAFF	TGCGCCAGCAGCCACTCAGGGAGGGGTGAAGCTTTCTTT
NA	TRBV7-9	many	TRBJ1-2	CASSFPPGRFSYGYTF	TGTGCCAGCAGCTTCCCCCCGGGGAGATTTTCCTATGGCTACACCTTC
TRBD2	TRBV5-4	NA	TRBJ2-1	CASSLKLAGRFGQFF	TGTGCCAGCAGCTTAAAACTAGCGGGACGGTTCGGGCAGTTCTTC
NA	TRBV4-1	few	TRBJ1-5	CASSQGGVSNQPQHF	TGCGCCAGCAGCCAAGGAGGGGTTAGCAATCAGCCCCAGCATTTT
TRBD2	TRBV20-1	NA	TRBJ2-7	CSAGLAGGPYEQYF	TGCAGTGCAGGACTAGCGGGGGGGCCTTACGAGCAGTACTTC
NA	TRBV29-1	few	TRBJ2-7	CSGSNTNGYEQYF	TGCAGCGGATCAAATACCAACGGGTACGAGCAGTACTTC
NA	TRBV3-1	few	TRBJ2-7	CASSRADYSEQYF	TGTGCCAGCAGCCGCGCGGATTACTCCGAGCAGTACTTC
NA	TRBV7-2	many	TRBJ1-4	CASSRMRTTNEKLFF	TGTGCCAGCAGCCGTATGAGAACAACTAATGAAAAACTGTTTTTT
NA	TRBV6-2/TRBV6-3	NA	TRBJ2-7	CASSYLGGGTAYEQYF	TGTGCCAGCAGTTACTTAGGGGGAGGCACAGCCTACGAGCAGTACTTC
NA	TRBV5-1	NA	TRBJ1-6	CASSSQGFLSDNSPLHF	TGCGCCAGCAGCTCACAGGGTTTCCTATCAGATAATTCACCCCTCCACTTT
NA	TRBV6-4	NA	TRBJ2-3	CALPGRFNSTDTQYF	TGTGCCTTGCCTGGACGGTTTAATAGCACAGATACGCAGTATTTT
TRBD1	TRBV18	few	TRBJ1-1	CASSPGQENTEAFF	TGTGCCAGCTCACCGGGACAGGAGAACACTGAAGCTTTCTTT
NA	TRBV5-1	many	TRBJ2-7	CASSFASGGYEQYF	TGCGCCAGCAGCTTCGCAAGTGGGGGATACGAGCAGTACTTC